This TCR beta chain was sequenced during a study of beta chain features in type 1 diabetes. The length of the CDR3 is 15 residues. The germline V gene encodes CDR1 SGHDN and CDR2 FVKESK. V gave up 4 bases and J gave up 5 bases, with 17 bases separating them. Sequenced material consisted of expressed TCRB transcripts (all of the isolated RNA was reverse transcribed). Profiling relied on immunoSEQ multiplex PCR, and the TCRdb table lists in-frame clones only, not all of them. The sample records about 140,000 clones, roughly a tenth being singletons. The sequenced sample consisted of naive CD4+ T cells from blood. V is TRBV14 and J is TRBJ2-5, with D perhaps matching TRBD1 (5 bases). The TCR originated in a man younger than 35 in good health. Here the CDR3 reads CASSPQVTPGETQYF. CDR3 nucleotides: TGTGCCAGCAGCCCGCAAGTTACTCCAGGGGAGACCCAGTACTTC.